This TCR beta chain was identified in a study of blood T cells in healthy people across ages. Germline CDR1 is SQVTM and CDR2 is ANQGSEA. CDR3 length: 14 residues. After removal of 5 bases from V and 0 bases from J, the junction contained 5 bases not matched to a gene. Primers used in a second PCR of about 6 to 11 cycles were a sample-barcoded 5' primer and a J-beta primer mix. TCRdb reprocessed the 5' RACE reads with MiXCR, giving one entry per CDR3 protein. Here the sample spans 1.5 million to 1.9 million distinct CDR3 sequences, approximately 43% being singletons. This clonotype was recorded a few times. What it binds is not known. General observations from the study: Age brought a roughly linear fall in TCR beta diversity measured per million T cells.

Sequenced sample: blood. The sequence derives from a woman aged 18-29 years in good health. The chain joins TRBV29-1 to TRBJ1-2, with 8 bases that match TRBD1. The CDR3 protein is CSVPETGANYGYTF. For the CDR3, the DNA is TGCAGCGTTCCAGAGACAGGGGCTAACTATGGCTACACCTTC.